Below are 6 T cell receptor beta chains sequenced from a single sample in a study of T cells in Graves' hyperthyroidism and ophthalmopathy. Researchers took RNA transcripts and amplified the TCR beta CDR3 regions from them. Carried out on the TCR CDR3, a first-round RT-PCR used the HTBI primer set. In TCRdb, the multiplex PCR reads were re-called with MiXCR into one record per CDR3 protein. This table has about 540,000 distinct CDR3 sequences, roughly 50% appearing once. Specimen: peripheral blood or thyroid tissue (not recorded which). These TCRs come from a woman younger than 35 with Graves' hyperthyroidism.

The gene calls are TRBV7-9 and TRBJ2-5; TRBD2 matches at 11 bases. V was clipped by 5 bases and J by 5 bases; unmatched bases: 16. CDR1 SEHNR and CDR2 FQNEAQ come from the germline V gene (reference sequence). The CDR3 totals 18 residues. The CDR3 loop reads CASSASSLGLAGPETQYF. In DNA form, the CDR3 reads TGTGCCAGCAGCGCCAGCAGCCTCGGACTAGCGGGCCCGGAGACCCAGTACTTC. The full variable domain, its missing parts supplied by reference TRBV7-9 and TRBJ2-5, is DTGVSQNPRHKITKRGQNVTFRCDPISEHNRLYWYRQTLGQGPEFLTYFQNEAQLEKSRLLSDRFSAERPKGSFSTLEIQRTEQGDSAMYLCASSASSLGLAGPETQYFGPGTRLLVL.

Many counts were recorded for this clonotype. The V gene is TRBV29-1, the J gene TRBJ1-4; D call uncertain. Looked up from germline, CDR1 is SQVTM and CDR2 is ANQGSEA. Trimming pared 4 bases from V and 3 bases from J, leaving 6 bases between. The CDR3 has 12 amino acids. This CDR3 reads CSVVLPNEKLFF. Written as DNA, the CDR3 is TGCAGCGTTGTACTGCCTAATGAAAAACTGTTTTTT.

The J gene is TRBJ2-5, the V gene TRBV29-1, with 9 bases aligning to TRBD2. The assigned J gene may be wrong: the sequence end matches TRBJ2-1 better. Per the germline V gene, CDR1 is SQVTM and CDR2 is ANQGSEA. This CDR3 has 20 amino acids. CDR3 sequence (DNA): TGCAGCGTTGACTGGCGGGGGCGGGTATTATATCGGCGGGAGGGCAATGAGCAGTTCTTC. Protein product: CSVDWRGRVLYRREGNEQFF.

For the CDR3, the DNA is TGTGCTAGTGGTTGGGAGGTAGGGGGACAGATGTTCTTC. It translates to CASGWEVGGQMFF. V is TRBV12-5 and J is TRBJ2-1, with D maybe TRBD1 (7 bases). This CDR3 spans 13 amino acids. V was clipped by 4 bases and J by 15 bases, with 19 bases between them. From germline, CDR1 is LGHNT and CDR2 FRNRAP.

J is TRBJ1-6 and V is TRBV27; D might be TRBD1 (5 bases). Trimming removed 2 bases at V and 7 bases at J, with 12 bases between. Germline CDR1 reads MNHEY; CDR2 reads SMNVEV (reference sequence). The CDR3 is 15 amino acids. The CDR3 DNA reads as TGTGCCAGCAGTTTAGGGACCCAAGAAAATTCACCCCTCCACTTT. Translating gives CASSLGTQENSPLHF.

V gene TRBV19 combines with J gene TRBJ1-2; D is unclear. V lost 3 bases and J lost 6, with 17 bases in between. The germline V gene has CDR1 LNHDA and CDR2 SQIVND (reference sequence). This CDR3 is 15 amino acids long. This chain's CDR3 is CASSMTGELSDGYTF. Written as DNA, the CDR3 is TGTGCCAGTAGTATGACCGGGGAGCTGTCAGATGGCTACACCTTC.